A single sample gave rise to the 21 T cell receptor beta chains below, sequenced in a study of blood T cell repertoires in COVID-19. Some clones are missing from TCRdb's copy, which holds only in-frame ones; the method was immunoSEQ multiplex PCR. The sample contains 200,000 to 250,000 clones, roughly 86% of which appear only once. The material sequenced was peripheral blood. The receptors stem from a woman between 50 and 59 years old with COVID-19, enrolled during active disease.

The J gene is TRBJ2-1, the V gene TRBV9, with D hard to call. V shed 0 bases and J shed 4 bases, with 2 bases lying between them. This CDR3 spans 12 amino acids. Germline CDR1 and CDR2: SGDLS and YYNGEE. The DNA for the CDR3 is TGTGCCAGCAGCGTAGTATACAATGAGCAGTTCTTC. Translation: CASSVVYNEQFF. The full variable domain, in which reference TRBV9 and TRBJ2-1 provide the parts outside the CDR3, is DSGVTQTPKHLITATGQRVTLRCSPRSGDLSVYWYQQSLDQGLQFLIQYYNGEERAKGNILERFSAQQFPDLHSELNLSSLELGDSALYFCASSVVYNEQFFGPGTRLTVL.

The gene calls are TRBV11-2 and TRBJ1-6, with a tentative D call TRBD1 (6 bases). Germline values: CDR1 SGHAT, CDR2 FQNNGV. Trimming removed 3 bases at V and 7 bases at J, with 10 bases between. The CDR3 consists of 14 residues. Written as DNA, the CDR3 is TGTGCCAGCAGCTTCAGGGGTCAAAATTCACCCCTCCACTTT. Translating it yields CASSFRGQNSPLHF.

The J gene is TRBJ2-7, the V gene TRBV7-9; no definite D call. Germline assignment: CDR1 SEHNR and CDR2 FQNEAQ (reference sequence). Deletions cut 1 base from V and 3 bases from J, with 7 bases between. The CDR3 has 13 residues. The CDR3 loop reads CASSLGQFYEQYF. As DNA, the CDR3 is TGTGCCAGCAGCTTAGGGCAGTTCTACGAGCAGTACTTC.

Of note for this clone: Other DNA sequences of this sample code for an identical CDR3. The gene calls are TRBV19 and TRBJ1-1, with no clear D. Deletions cut 1 base from V and 8 bases from J, with 8 bases between. Germline assignment: CDR1 LNHDA and CDR2 SQIVND (reference sequence). CDR3 length: 12 amino acids. The CDR3 coding sequence is TGTGCCAGTAGTATAGGGCAGGTCGAAGCTTTCTTT. This codes for CASSIGQVEAFF.

This clone was counted between two and nine times. The rearrangement joins TRBV10-3 to TRBJ2-3; D remains unclear. The CDR3 length is 10 residues. Germline V gene data show CDR1 as ENHRY and CDR2 as SYGVKD. CDR3 coding DNA: TGTGCTATCGGTCGGGATACGCAGTATTTT. This gives the protein CAIGRDTQYF.

The CDR3 bases are TGTGCAAGTCGCGTCAGACGGACTGGGGCTGAAGCTTTCTTT. Protein product: CASRVRRTGAEAFF. This sequence joins TRBV12-2 and TRBJ1-1. TRBV12-2 is an annotated pseudogene. CDR3 length: 14 amino acids.

The V gene is TRBV28, the J gene TRBJ1-5; 10 bases align to TRBD1. In germline, CDR1 is MDHEN, CDR2 SYDVKM. V lost 5 bases, J lost 9 bases, and 19 bases stayed unmatched. The CDR3 loop spans 18 amino acids. CDR3 DNA sequence: TGTGCCAGCAGTCTAACCCCACTTCCGACAGGGGGCAGGGGGCCCCAGCATTTT. It codes for CASSLTPLPTGGRGPQHF.

The chain couples TRBV24-1 to TRBJ2-3, with TRBD1 matching 9 bases. CDR1 is KGHDR, CDR2 SFDVKD, per germline. The CDR3 has 16 amino acids. V gave up 4 bases and J gave up 8 bases; unmatched junction bases: 12. Here the CDR3 DNA reads TGTGCCACCAGTGAACCAACAGGGGGCTCGTCAGGTACGCAGTATTTT. Translated: CATSEPTGGSSGTQYF.

CDR3 coding DNA: TGTGCCAGCAGTCTCGGGATCTGGGAAGGCTACACCTTC. Its protein is CASSLGIWEGYTF. The chain carries TRBV5-5 and TRBJ1-2; no definite D call. V was pared by 5 bases and J by 8 bases, with 16 bases between. CDR3 size: 13 residues. Germline V gives CDR1 SGHKS, CDR2 YYEKEE (reference sequence).

The V gene is TRBV9, the J gene TRBJ2-7, with TRBD2 as a possible D gene (6 bases). This CDR3 is 14 amino acids long. Germline lookup yields CDR1 SGDLS and CDR2 YYNGEE. V dropped 1 base and J dropped 6 bases, with 14 bases sitting between them. The CDR3 is CASSVLDGGGEQYF. The CDR3 DNA sequence: TGTGCCAGCAGCGTATTGGATGGGGGAGGCGAGCAGTACTTC. The variable domain in full, with the rest retrieved from reference TRBV9 and TRBJ2-7, is DSGVTQTPKHLITATGQRVTLRCSPRSGDLSVYWYQQSLDQGLQFLIQYYNGEERAKGNILERFSAQQFPDLHSELNLSSLELGDSALYFCASSVLDGGGEQYFGPGTRLTVT.

Here the CDR3 DNA reads TGTGCCTGGAGTGCCACGAACAGGTTCTCCTCCTACGAGCAGTACTTC. Translation: CAWSATNRFSSYEQYF. This chain joins TRBV30 and TRBJ2-7, with a possible D match to TRBD1 (5 bases). Germline V CDR1 and CDR2: GTSNPN, SVGIG (reference sequence). The V end lost 1 base, the J end lost 0 bases, and 16 bases lay between the germline ends. This CDR3 region has 16 residues.

V gene TRBV6-1 combines with J gene TRBJ1-5, with TRBD1 matching over 7 bases. The CDR3 has 16 residues. The ends lost 4 bases at V and 2 bases at J; junction bases unmatched: 8. In germline, CDR1 is MNHNS, CDR2 SASEGT. CDR3 amino acids: CASSGYRGAGNQPQHF. Written as DNA, the CDR3 is TGTGCCAGCAGTGGATACAGGGGAGCGGGCAATCAGCCCCAGCATTTT.

The rearrangement uses TRBV11-3 and TRBJ1-2; a possible D gene is TRBD1 (5 bases). Germline V gene data show CDR1 as SGHNT and CDR2 as YENEEA. V gave up 6 bases and J gave up 0 bases, with 11 bases separating them. The CDR3 has 14 amino acids. The CDR3, as DNA: TGTGCCAGCAGTCCGGACACAGCTAACTATGGCTACACCTTC. Residues: CASSPDTANYGYTF.

The gene calls are TRBV28 and TRBJ1-5; the D gene is possibly TRBD1 (5 bases). Germline V lookup: CDR1 MDHEN, CDR2 SYDVKM. V lost 4 bases, J lost 6 bases, and 10 bases lay in between. The CDR3 length is 13 residues. CDR3 loop: CASSYMGGQPQHF. CDR3 DNA: TGTGCCAGCAGTTATATGGGGGGTCAGCCCCAGCATTTT.

The gene calls are TRBV19 and TRBJ1-5; the D gene is possibly TRBD1 (6 bases). CDR1 is LNHDA and CDR2 is SQIVND in the germline V gene (reference sequence). The CDR3 totals 15 residues. Trimming pared 7 bases from V and 0 bases from J, leaving 13 bases between. The DNA of the CDR3 is TGTGCCAGTATTAAACAGGGTTATAGCAATCAGCCCCAGCATTTT. Its translation is CASIKQGYSNQPQHF.

This chain links TRBV11-2 with TRBJ2-7, with D unresolved. Germline V gene data show CDR1 as SGHAT and CDR2 as FQNNGV. Trimming took 7 bases from V and 5 from J, leaving 6 bases between them. The CDR3 has 10 residues. CDR3 protein: CASNNHEQYV. The CDR3 coding sequence is TGTGCCAGCAACAACCACGAGCAGTACGTC.

The chain joins TRBV10-2 to TRBJ1-5, with 11 bases fitting TRBD1. The CDR3 loop spans 14 amino acids. Germline V gene lookup returns CDR1 WSHSY and CDR2 SAAADI. V trimming: 10 bases; J trimming: 6 bases; junction bases outside the gene matches: 8. CDR3 in amino acids: CAIRDRGVGQPQHF. The CDR3 DNA reads as TGCGCCATACGGGACAGGGGGGTTGGTCAGCCCCAGCATTTT.

This sequence joins TRBV7-2 and TRBJ1-1; D gene ambiguous. V was trimmed by 5 bases and J by 2 bases, leaving 15 bases between them. Looked up from germline, CDR1 is SGHTA and CDR2 is FQGNSA. This CDR3 is built from 15 residues. CDR3 region: CASSPRPGLNTEAFF. CDR3 in DNA: TGTGCCAGCAGCCCACGACCGGGTTTAAACACTGAAGCTTTCTTT.

This clone was seen a single time. The chain carries TRBV4-2 and TRBJ2-5, with a weak D call TRBD2 (7 bases). The CDR3 has 16 amino acids. Per germline, CDR1 LGHNA and CDR2 YNFKEQ. Trimming took 0 bases from V and 1 from J, leaving 12 bases between them. The DNA of the CDR3 is TGTGCCAGCAGCCAAGATCCCGCGGGGGCCCAAGAGACCCAGTACTTC. Encoded protein: CASSQDPAGAQETQYF.

The chain links TRBV5-4 to TRBJ2-2, with D possibly TRBD2 on 7 matching bases. This CDR3 region has 16 residues. Germline CDR1 reads SGHNT; CDR2 reads YYREEE (reference sequence). Trimming stripped 3 bases from V and 4 bases from J, with 16 bases between. CDR3 in amino acids: CASSSGRGGTTGELFF. The CDR3 bases are TGTGCCAGCAGCTCTGGGAGGGGGGGGACCACCGGGGAGCTGTTTTTT.

The genes are TRBV5-1 and TRBJ1-6, with D perhaps matching TRBD1 (5 bases). V lost 5 bases and J lost 7, with 16 bases in between. CDR1 SGHRS and CDR2 YFSETQ come from the germline V gene. CDR3 size: 15 residues. The CDR3 nucleotides read TGCGCCAGCAGAGAAGGGGAAGTTGGGAATTCACCCCTCCACTTT. It yields the protein CASREGEVGNSPLHF.